Below are 18 T cell receptor beta chains sequenced from a single sample in a study. Sequencing was performed with immunoSEQ multiplex PCR; in TCRdb, only in-frame clones are kept and a portion is missing. Of some 68,000 clones listed, roughly 93% are singletons. Sample: PBMCs. The receptor source for this set is a man aged 35-49 years with rheumatoid arthritis.

The V call is TRBV19, the J call TRBJ2-5; 8 positions match TRBD2. Germline CDR1 reads LNHDA; CDR2 reads SQIVND (reference sequence). Germline trimming cut 10 bases from V and 2 bases from J; bases unmatched to any gene: 3. The CDR3 is made up of 12 amino acids. The CDR3 sequence is CATGLAQETQYF. The CDR3 nucleotides read TGTGCCACTGGACTAGCTCAAGAGACCCAGTACTTC.

The V gene is TRBV4-1, the J gene TRBJ2-7; 11 nucleotides align to TRBD2. V was pared by 0 bases and J by 2 bases, with 0 bases of the junction left unmatched. Germline CDR1 is MGHRA and CDR2 is YSYEKL. There are 15 residues in the CDR3. This CDR3 is CASSQDSGRAYEQYF. The CDR3 DNA follows: TGCGCCAGCAGCCAAGATAGCGGGAGGGCCTACGAGCAGTACTTC.

The chain carries TRBV6-4 and TRBJ2-4; possibly TRBD2 for D (6 bases). V lost 7 bases and J lost 7, with 14 bases in between. The CDR3 sequence is 13 residues long. CDR1 and CDR2 (germline): MRHNA, SNTAGT. This CDR3 reads CASTDWEVNIQYF. CDR3 sequence (DNA): TGTGCCAGCACCGACTGGGAGGTCAACATTCAGTACTTC.

The rearrangement uses TRBV4-2 and TRBJ1-4; D uncertain. Trimming removed 3 bases from V and 4 bases from J, with 9 bases in between. CDR1 LGHNA and CDR2 YNFKEQ come from the germline V gene. There are 14 residues in the CDR3. DNA for the CDR3: TGTGCCAGCAGCCAGGGGTCGTTTAATGAAAAACTGTTTTTT. Protein sequence: CASSQGSFNEKLFF.

The V and J genes are TRBV3-1 (or the pseudogene TRBV3-2) and TRBJ1-5; D ambiguous. CDR1 LGHDT and CDR2 YNNKEL come from the germline V gene (reference sequence). The CDR3 is made up of 14 amino acids. V lost 4 bases and J lost 0, with 7 bases in between. The CDR3 sequence is CASSPQHSNQPQHF. For the CDR3, the DNA is TGTGCCAGCAGCCCTCAGCATAGCAATCAGCCCCAGCATTTT.

This chain connects TRBV9 to TRBJ1-1; D gene ambiguous. Deletions cut 0 bases from V and 2 bases from J, with 14 bases between. The CDR3 loop spans 16 amino acids. The germline V gene encodes CDR1 SGDLS and CDR2 YYNGEE. This CDR3 reads CASSVDPLEGNTEAFF. The CDR3 DNA sequence: TGTGCCAGCAGCGTAGACCCCTTGGAGGGAAACACTGAAGCTTTCTTT.

The V and J genes are TRBV9 and TRBJ1-4; 11 bases fit TRBD1. Germline values: CDR1 SGDLS, CDR2 YYNGEE. The CDR3 is made up of 18 amino acids. V lost 7 bases to trimming and J lost 6 bases; unmatched junction nucleotides: 17. CDR3 residues: CASRQDRGRVGRDEKLFF. CDR3 nucleotides: TGTGCCAGCCGACAGGACAGGGGGCGAGTAGGTAGGGATGAAAAACTGTTTTTT.

CDR3 DNA sequence: TGTGCCTGGAGTGTGGCTGTTAATAGCAATCAGCCCCAGCATTTT. The encoded protein is CAWSVAVNSNQPQHF. The chain joins TRBV30 to TRBJ1-5; no firm D call. Germline-derived CDR1 and CDR2 are GTSNPN and SVGIG (reference sequence). This CDR3 spans 15 amino acids. The V end lost 0 bases, the J end lost 0 bases, and 9 bases lay between the germline ends.

This rearrangement joins TRBV6-2 or TRBV6-3 to TRBJ1-1; no firm D call. V was pared by 3 bases and J by 2 bases, with 10 bases between. Germline V gene data show CDR1 as MNHEY and CDR2 as SVGEGT. This CDR3 spans 14 amino acids. DNA for the CDR3: TGTGCCAGCAGTTATAGGTACAGCAACACTGAAGCTTTCTTT. Protein: CASSYRYSNTEAFF.

The chain employs TRBV6-2 or TRBV6-3 and TRBJ1-6; D might be TRBD1 (5 bases). The germline gives CDR1 MNHEY, CDR2 SVGEGT. This CDR3 spans 15 amino acids. Trimming pared 2 bases from V and 6 bases from J, leaving 11 bases between. In DNA form, the CDR3 reads TGTGCCAGCAGTTACCGGGGGGAAGGTAATTCACCCCTCCACTTT. It yields the protein CASSYRGEGNSPLHF.

This chain connects TRBV12-3 or TRBV12-4 to TRBJ2-1; no reliable D call. This CDR3 is 12 amino acids long. V lost 2 bases and J lost 7, with 6 bases in between. The CDR3 coding sequence is TGTGCCAGCAGTTTATTCGTAAATGAGCAGTTCTTC. Amino acid sequence: CASSLFVNEQFF.

This clone occurred once. The chain recombines TRBV4-1 with TRBJ2-3, with D hard to call. The length of the CDR3 is 13 residues. Germline-derived CDR1 and CDR2 are MGHRA and YSYEKL. V was clipped by 4 bases and J by 5 bases, with 10 bases between them. The CDR3 nucleotides are TGCGCCAGCAGCCCCCAAGGGCAAGATACGCAGTATTTT. Its translation: CASSPQGQDTQYF.

The CDR3 DNA is TGTGCCAGCAGCGTTGTGCCCAGGGGATCTGGAAACACCATATATTTT. It codes for CASSVVPRGSGNTIYF. The genes are TRBV9 and TRBJ1-3; perhaps TRBD1 as D (6 bases). Looked up from germline, CDR1 is SGDLS and CDR2 is YYNGEE. Deletions cut 2 bases from V and 1 base from J, with 13 bases between. This CDR3 has 16 residues.

This clone was recorded only once. Germline is not matched at one junction end, which may reflect a read error. This chain uses TRBV7-7 with TRBJ2-6; 7 bases agree with TRBD1. CDR1 is SSHAT and CDR2 is FNYEAQ in the germline V gene (reference sequence). The CDR3 loop spans 15 amino acids. Written as DNA, the CDR3 is TGTGCTAGCAGCCCCGACAGGGCCGGGGCCAACGTCCTGACTTTC. This encodes CASSPDRAGANVLTF.

The rearrangement links TRBV30 to TRBJ2-1, with 9 bases aligning to TRBD1. Trimming at V came to 5 bases and at J to 3 bases, leaving 5 bases not matched to a gene. CDR3 length: 14 residues. Germline loops: CDR1 GTSNPN, CDR2 SVGIG (reference sequence). Written as DNA, the CDR3 is TGTGCCTGGGTCCGGGACAGGGTCTACAATGAGCAGTTCTTC. It is translated as CAWVRDRVYNEQFF.

The chain employs TRBV7-9 and TRBJ1-4; TRBD1 matches 8 bases. Losses at the gene ends were 5 bases for V and 2 bases for J; bases not matched to a gene: 7. Germline lookup yields CDR1 SEHNR and CDR2 FQNEAQ (reference sequence). This CDR3 is built from 16 residues. CDR3 residues: CASSPSNRGTNEKLFF. The CDR3 nucleotides read TGTGCCAGCAGCCCTAGCAACAGGGGGACTAATGAAAAACTGTTTTTT.

J is TRBJ1-5 and V is TRBV11-2; D unresolved. Germline CDR1 reads SGHAT; CDR2 reads FQNNGV. CDR3 length: 13 amino acids. Between the trimmed V and J ends, which lost 0 bases and 5 bases, there was a span of 5 bases. In nucleotides, the CDR3 is TGTGCCAGCAGCTTAGAGGATGATCAGCCCCAGCATTTT. Translated, it gives CASSLEDDQPQHF. Supplemented by reference TRBV11-2 and TRBJ1-5, the full variable domain reads EAGVAQSPRYKIIEKRQSVAFWCNPISGHATLYWYQQILGQGPKLLIQFQNNGVVDDSQLPKDRFSAERLKGVDSTLKIQPAKLEDSAVYLCASSLEDDQPQHFGDGTRLSIL.

The chain has TRBV5-8 and TRBJ1-4; perhaps TRBD1 as D (5 bases). CDR3 length: 14 amino acids. V dropped 4 bases and J dropped 5 bases, with 12 bases sitting between them. Per germline, CDR1 SGHTS and CDR2 YDEGEE. The CDR3 coding sequence is TGTGCCAGCAGCCCTGGACGGGGCAATGAAAAACTGTTTTTT. It codes for CASSPGRGNEKLFF. The whole variable domain, filled in from reference TRBV5-8 and TRBJ1-4, reads EAGVTQSPTHLIKTRGQQATLRCSPISGHTSVYWYQQALGLGLQFLLWYDEGEERNRGNFPPRFSGRQFPNYSSELNVNALELEDSALYLCASSPGRGNEKLFFGSGTQLSVL.